This T cell receptor beta chain derives from a study of identical twins. Trimming pared 8 bases from V and 9 bases from J, leaving 8 bases between. The CDR3 loop spans 10 amino acids. Germline V gene sequence: CDR1 SGHTA, CDR2 FQGNSA. TCRdb re-called the 5' RACE reads with MiXCR, one entry per CDR3 protein. The sample holds about 200,000 distinct CDR3 sequences; around 6.5% are singletons and the top ten take less than 15%. This clonotype came up many times. The same specimen was also included in a second study, on T cells expressing NK-cell markers.

The V gene is TRBV7-2, the J gene TRBJ2-1; D is unclear. The sequenced sample consisted of CD8+ T cells sorted from blood. The sequence derives from a woman between 18 and 29 years old in good health. CDR3 loop: CASLGGEQFF. CDR3 DNA sequence: TGTGCCAGCCTCGGTGGTGAGCAGTTCTTC. Full variable domain (remainder filled in from reference TRBV7-2 and TRBJ2-1): GAGVSQSPSNKVTEKGKDVELRCDPISGHTALYWYRQSLGQGLEFLIYFQGNSAPDKSGLPSDRFSAERTGGSVSTLTIQRTQQEDSAVYLCASLGGEQFFGPGTRLTVL.